A selection of T cell receptor beta chains follows, all from one sample in a study of early T cells in non-severe SARS-CoV-2 infection. MiXCR was run by TCRdb on the 5' RACE reads, yielding one entry per CDR3 protein. The sample carries 40,000 to 60,000 distinct CDR3 sequences, 6.2% recorded once. The source material was whole blood, sampled at baseline. Every receptor here comes from an adult who was a healthcare worker with PCR-confirmed SARS-CoV-2 infection or an uninfected control (not recorded which). Both conserved end residues are part of each CDR3.

v_call: TRBV28
j_call: TRBJ2-3
cdr3_aa: CASSMTGVGQDTQYF

v_call: TRBV3-1
j_call: TRBJ2-5
cdr3_aa: CASSQKDETQYF

v_call: TRBV6-1
j_call: TRBJ2-7
cdr3_aa: CASTPDRNEQYF

v_call: TRBV7-9
j_call: TRBJ2-7
cdr3_aa: CASSFPGFAYEQYF

v_call: TRBV7-3
j_call: TRBJ2-7
cdr3_aa: CASSTSGGYEQYF

v_call: TRBV11-2
j_call: TRBJ2-7
cdr3_aa: CASSSFGTSASYEQYF

v_call: TRBV7-3
j_call: TRBJ2-1
cdr3_aa: CASSSPGRQYNEQFF

v_call: TRBV9
j_call: TRBJ2-7
cdr3_aa: CASSSPQGAGSSYEQYF

v_call: TRBV6-6
j_call: TRBJ2-2
cdr3_aa: CASSFTGSDTGELFF

v_call: TRBV29-1
j_call: TRBJ2-7
cdr3_aa: CSAGQSYEQYF

v_call: TRBV5-8
j_call: TRBJ2-1
cdr3_aa: CASSTHGQGFWVPEQFF

v_call: TRBV10-3
j_call: TRBJ1-3
cdr3_aa: CAISDSRTGNTIYF